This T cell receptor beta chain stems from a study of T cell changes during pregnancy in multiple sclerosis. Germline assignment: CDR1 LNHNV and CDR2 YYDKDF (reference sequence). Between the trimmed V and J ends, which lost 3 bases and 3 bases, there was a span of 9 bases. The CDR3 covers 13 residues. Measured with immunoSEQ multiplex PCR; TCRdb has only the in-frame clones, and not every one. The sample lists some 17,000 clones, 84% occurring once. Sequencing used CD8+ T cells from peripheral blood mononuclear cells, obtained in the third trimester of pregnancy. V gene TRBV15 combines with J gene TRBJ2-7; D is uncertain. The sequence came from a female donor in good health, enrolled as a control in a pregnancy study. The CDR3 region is CATSSIPSYEQYF. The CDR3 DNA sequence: TGTGCCACCAGCAGTATACCGAGCTACGAGCAGTACTTC.